One and the same sample provided the 9 T cell receptor beta chains below, sequenced in a study of identical twins (TCRdb year 2016). To prepare the library, 5' RACE was applied. The sequencer was an Illumina HiSeq 2000. TCRdb reprocessing: public reads trimmed at Q25 with fastp, clones called with MiXCR, in-frame beta chains kept. Rows are unified per CDR3 protein, each entry keeping the most common DNA and genes. The sample yields about 150,000 distinct CDR3 sequences; under 4.5% were counted once. Together, the top ten hold around 8.1% of the sample. The material sequenced was memory T cells sorted from blood. Sample cell subset or site, as interpreted from the label and publication: CD45RO+ enriched T cells. These receptors were collected from a man aged 18 to 29 in good health.

This clonotype came up many times. The rearrangement joins TRBV20-1 to TRBJ2-7; no reliable D call. In germline, CDR1 is DFQATT, CDR2 SNEGSKA (reference sequence). This CDR3 contains 10 residues. CDR3 sequence (DNA): TGCAACCTGCAGGCTGGGGAGCAGTACTTC. It is translated as CNLQAGEQYF.

This clonotype has a count of ten or more. This sequence joins TRBV15 and TRBJ2-5; D call uncertain. CDR1 and CDR2 from the germline V gene are LNHNV and YYDKDF (reference sequence). V lost 5 bases, J lost 0 bases, and 7 bases lay in between. CDR3 length equals 13 residues. The CDR3 coding sequence is TGTGCCACCAGCGTTAGGGACCAAGAGACCCAGTACTTC. Its translation: CATSVRDQETQYF.

This clonotype appeared many times. The chain has TRBV20-1 and TRBJ2-5; TRBD2 matches 7 bases. Germline V gene data show CDR1 as DFQATT and CDR2 as SNEGSKA (reference sequence). V lost 6 bases, J lost 2 bases, and 6 bases stayed unmatched. This CDR3 region has 13 residues. The CDR3 region is CSALTSEQETQYF. The CDR3 DNA sequence: TGCAGTGCCCTAACTAGCGAACAAGAGACCCAGTACTTC.

This clonotype has a handful of counts. The V and J genes are TRBV12-3 or TRBV12-4 and TRBJ2-5; 8 bases agree with TRBD1. V trimming: 8 bases; J trimming: 5 bases; junction bases outside the gene matches: 10. The CDR3 covers 14 residues. Here the CDR3 DNA reads TGTGCCAGCCTACGGGACAGGTTAGGCGAGACCCAGTACTTC. As protein: CASLRDRLGETQYF.

The sample holds many counts of this clonotype. The chain couples TRBV5-6 to TRBJ1-6; D uncertain. The V end lost 2 bases, the J end lost 4 bases, and 7 bases lay between the germline ends. CDR1 and CDR2 (germline): SGHDT, YYEEEE. The CDR3 has 14 amino acids. The CDR3 region has the DNA TGTGCCAGCAGCTTTTTACAGTATAATTCACCCCTCCACTTT. Protein: CASSFLQYNSPLHF.

This clonotype appeared many times. The J gene is TRBJ2-5, the V gene TRBV18; D not resolved. Germline-derived CDR1 and CDR2 are KGHSH and LQKENI. This CDR3 is 12 amino acids long. Trimming pared 2 bases from V and 2 bases from J, leaving 3 bases between. The CDR3 DNA is TGTGCCAGCTCACCAGGGCAAGAGACCCAGTACTTC. It encodes CASSPGQETQYF.

This clonotype was seen ten or more times. The chain joins TRBV20-1 to TRBJ1-1; no definite D call. There are 11 residues in the CDR3. V lost 3 bases, J lost 4 bases, and 6 bases lay in between. Germline lookup yields CDR1 DFQATT and CDR2 SNEGSKA (reference sequence). CDR3 sequence (DNA): TGCAGTGCTAGGGAGAGCACTGAAGCTTTCTTT. Translation gives CSARESTEAFF.

This clonotype showed up many times. V usage is TRBV2 and J usage is TRBJ2-7; TRBD1 aligns across 8 bases. Germline V gene lookup returns CDR1 SNHLY and CDR2 FYNNEI. With 7 bases clipped from V and 6 bases from J, the junction kept 5 bases outside the gene matches. This CDR3 region has 12 residues. CDR3 sequence reads: CASNGQGGEQYF. The CDR3 DNA is TGTGCCAGCAACGGACAGGGAGGCGAGCAGTACTTC.

The sample holds many counts of this clonotype. J is TRBJ2-1 and V is TRBV6-2 or TRBV6-3, with TRBD2 matching 9 bases. The V and J ends lost 3 bases and 0 bases, in that order; junction bases with no gene match: 6. This CDR3 contains 17 residues. The V gene's germline CDR1 is MNHEY and CDR2 SVGEGT. The CDR3 DNA reads as TGTGCCAGCAGTTATATCCTAGCGGGATTCTCCTACAATGAGCAGTTCTTC. Translating gives CASSYILAGFSYNEQFF.